This T cell receptor (beta chain) was documented in a study of spatial heterogeneity in lung cancer. Study-level information: The donors, about 78 patients with untreated early-stage non-small cell lung cancer, provided the samples. The study observed each unique TCR and UMI combination more than ten times on average in raw reads.

Study-level findings and limits: Ubiquitous expanded tumor TCRs were seen in blood more at resection than at follow-up.

With respect to this clonotype: Its target is not known.

Time point here: blood at routine non-recurrence follow-up after resection. Whole RNA came from tumor, nontumor lung or frozen PBMC and was sequenced without being sorted. TCRdb re-called the 5' RACE reads with MiXCR, one entry per CDR3 protein. The repertoire has tens of thousands of distinct CDR3 sequences, roughly 21% of them found once; the top ten carry 21%. The sample in question was PBMCs, obtained at follow-up. This sequence was found in a male donor with early-stage non-small cell lung cancer.

Here the CDR3 DNA reads TGTGCCAGCAGCACTGGGACTAGCGGGAGGTTACAGTACTTC. It specifies CASSTGTSGRLQYF. V gene TRBV6-5 combines with J gene TRBJ2-7; 15 nucleotides line up with TRBD2. The CDR3 loop spans 14 amino acids. In germline, CDR1 is MNHEY, CDR2 SVGAGI. J gave up 10 bases and V 6 bases, and 7 bases lay outside the gene matches.